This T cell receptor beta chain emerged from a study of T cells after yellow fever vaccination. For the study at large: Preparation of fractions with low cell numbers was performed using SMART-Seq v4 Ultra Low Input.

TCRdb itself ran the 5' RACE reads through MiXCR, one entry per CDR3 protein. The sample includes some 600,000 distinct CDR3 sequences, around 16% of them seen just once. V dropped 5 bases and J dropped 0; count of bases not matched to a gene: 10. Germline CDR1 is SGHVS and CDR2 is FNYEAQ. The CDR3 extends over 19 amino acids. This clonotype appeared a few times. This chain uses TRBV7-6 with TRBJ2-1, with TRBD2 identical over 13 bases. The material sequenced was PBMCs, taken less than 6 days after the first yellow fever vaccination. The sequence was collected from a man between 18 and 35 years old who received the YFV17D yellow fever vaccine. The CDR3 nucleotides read TGTGCCAGCAGCCACGGACTAGCGGGGGATGGGAGCTCCTACAATGAGCAGTTCTTC. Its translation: CASSHGLAGDGSSYNEQFF. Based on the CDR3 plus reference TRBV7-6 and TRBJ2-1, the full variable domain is GAGVSQSPRYKVTKRGQDVALRCDPISGHVSLYWYRQALGQGPEFLTYFNYEAQQDKSGLPNDRFSAERPEGSISTLTIQRTEQRDSAMYRCASSHGLAGDGSSYNEQFFGPGTRLTVL.